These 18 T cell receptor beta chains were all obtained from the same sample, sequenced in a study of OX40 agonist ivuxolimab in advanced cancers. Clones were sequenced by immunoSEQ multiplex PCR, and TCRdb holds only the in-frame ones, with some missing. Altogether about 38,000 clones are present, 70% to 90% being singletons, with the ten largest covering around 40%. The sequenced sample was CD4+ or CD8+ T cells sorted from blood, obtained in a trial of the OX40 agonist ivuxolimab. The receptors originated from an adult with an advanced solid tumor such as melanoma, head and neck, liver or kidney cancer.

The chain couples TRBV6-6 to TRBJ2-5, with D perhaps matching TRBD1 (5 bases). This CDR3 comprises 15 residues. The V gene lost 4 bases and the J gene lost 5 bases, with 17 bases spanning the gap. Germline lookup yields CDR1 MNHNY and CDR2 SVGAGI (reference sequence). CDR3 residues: CASSFSQGSGETQYF. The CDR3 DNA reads TGTGCCAGCAGTTTCAGTCAGGGTTCCGGGGAGACCCAGTACTTC.

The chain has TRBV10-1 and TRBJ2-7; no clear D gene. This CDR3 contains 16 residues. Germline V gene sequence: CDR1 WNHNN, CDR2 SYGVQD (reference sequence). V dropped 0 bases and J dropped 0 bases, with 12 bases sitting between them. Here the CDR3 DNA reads TGCGCCAGCAGTGAGTCGTACTGTAACCCCTCCTACGAGCAGTACTTC. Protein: CASSESYCNPSYEQYF.

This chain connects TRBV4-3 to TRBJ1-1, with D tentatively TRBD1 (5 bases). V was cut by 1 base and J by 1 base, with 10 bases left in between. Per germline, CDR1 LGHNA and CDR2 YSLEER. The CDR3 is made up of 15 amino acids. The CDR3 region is CASSQARGANTEAFF. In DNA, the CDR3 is TGCGCCAGCAGCCAAGCCCGAGGGGCGAACACTGAAGCTTTCTTT.

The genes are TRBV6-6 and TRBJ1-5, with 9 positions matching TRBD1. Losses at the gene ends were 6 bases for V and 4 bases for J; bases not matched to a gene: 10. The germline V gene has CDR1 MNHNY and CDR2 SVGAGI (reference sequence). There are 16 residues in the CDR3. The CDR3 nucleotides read TGTGCCAGCAGGGAACCGAGAGGACAGGGGAATCAGCCCCAGCATTTT. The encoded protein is CASREPRGQGNQPQHF.

CDR3 sequence reads: CASSPNNLDRVHGYTF. The CDR3 DNA is TGTGCCAGCAGCCCTAACAATCTAGACAGGGTCCATGGCTACACCTTC. This sequence joins TRBV7-9 and TRBJ1-2, with 7 bases lining up with TRBD1. Germline V lookup: CDR1 SEHNR, CDR2 FQNEAQ (reference sequence). V dropped 5 bases and J dropped 6; count of bases not matched to a gene: 15. The CDR3 is made up of 16 amino acids.

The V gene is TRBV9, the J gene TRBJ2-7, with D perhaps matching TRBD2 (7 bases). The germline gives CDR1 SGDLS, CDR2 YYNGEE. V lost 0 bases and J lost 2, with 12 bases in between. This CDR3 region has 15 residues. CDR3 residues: CASSVAGGPPYEQYF. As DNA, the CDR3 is TGTGCCAGCAGCGTAGCGGGGGGCCCACCCTACGAGCAGTACTTC.

The CDR3 DNA is TGTGCCAGCAGCTCTTGGACGTATCAGCCCCAGCATTTT. Translation gives CASSSWTYQPQHF. The V and J genes are TRBV7-2 and TRBJ1-5; D is ambiguous. From germline, CDR1 is SGHTA and CDR2 FQGNSA. V lost 4 bases to trimming and J lost 5 bases, with 9 bases between them. The CDR3 totals 13 residues. The whole variable domain, remainder taken from reference TRBV7-2 and TRBJ1-5, is GAGVSQSPSNKVTEKGKDVELRCDPISGHTALYWYRQSLGQGLEFLIYFQGNSAPDKSGLPSDRFSAERTGGSVSTLTIQRTQQEDSAVYLCASSSWTYQPQHFGDGTRLSIL.

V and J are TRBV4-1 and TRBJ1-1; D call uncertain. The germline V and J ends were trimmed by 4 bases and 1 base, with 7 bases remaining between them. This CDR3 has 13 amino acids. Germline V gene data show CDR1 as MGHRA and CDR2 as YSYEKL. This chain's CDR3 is CASSLQTNTEAFF. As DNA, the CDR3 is TGCGCCAGCAGCCTACAGACGAACACTGAAGCTTTCTTT.

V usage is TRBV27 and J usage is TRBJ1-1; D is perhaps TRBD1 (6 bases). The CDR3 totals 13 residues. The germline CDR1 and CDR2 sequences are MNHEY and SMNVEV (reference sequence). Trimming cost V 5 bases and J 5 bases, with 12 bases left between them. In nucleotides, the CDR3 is TGTGCCAGCAGTCAAAACAGGGCTACTGAAGCTTTCTTT. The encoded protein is CASSQNRATEAFF.

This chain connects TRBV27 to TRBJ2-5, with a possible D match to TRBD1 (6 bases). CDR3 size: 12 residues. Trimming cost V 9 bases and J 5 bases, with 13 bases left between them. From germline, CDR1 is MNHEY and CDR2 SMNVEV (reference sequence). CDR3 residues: CASWDKSETQYF. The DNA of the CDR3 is TGTGCCAGTTGGGACAAATCGGAGACCCAGTACTTC.

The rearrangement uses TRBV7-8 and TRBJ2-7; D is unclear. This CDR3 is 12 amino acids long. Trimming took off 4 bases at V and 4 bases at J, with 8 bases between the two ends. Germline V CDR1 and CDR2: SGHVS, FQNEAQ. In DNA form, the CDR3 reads TGTGCCAGCAGCTCCGACAAGTACGAGCAGTACTTC. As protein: CASSSDKYEQYF.

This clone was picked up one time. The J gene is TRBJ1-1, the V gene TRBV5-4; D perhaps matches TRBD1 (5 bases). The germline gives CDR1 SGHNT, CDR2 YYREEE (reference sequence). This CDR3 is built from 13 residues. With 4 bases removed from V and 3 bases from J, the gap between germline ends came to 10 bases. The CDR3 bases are TGTGCCAGCAGCCCGGGACTGGACACTGAAGCTTTCTTT. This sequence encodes CASSPGLDTEAFF.

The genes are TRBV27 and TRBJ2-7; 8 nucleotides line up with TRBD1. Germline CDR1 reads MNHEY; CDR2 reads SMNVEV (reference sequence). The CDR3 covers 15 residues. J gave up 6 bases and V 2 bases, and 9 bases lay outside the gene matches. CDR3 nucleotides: TGTGCCAGCAGTTTAACAGGACAGGGCGCCTGCGAGCAGTACTTC. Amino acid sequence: CASSLTGQGACEQYF.

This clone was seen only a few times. The CDR3 loop reads CASSLGNQPQHF. CDR3 coding DNA: TGTGCCAGCAGTTTAGGCAATCAGCCCCAGCATTTT. The J gene is TRBJ1-5, the V gene TRBV27; D is undetermined. The V end was cut by 2 bases, the J end by 2 bases, with 1 base between. Germline V gives CDR1 MNHEY, CDR2 SMNVEV (reference sequence). This CDR3 is 12 amino acids long.

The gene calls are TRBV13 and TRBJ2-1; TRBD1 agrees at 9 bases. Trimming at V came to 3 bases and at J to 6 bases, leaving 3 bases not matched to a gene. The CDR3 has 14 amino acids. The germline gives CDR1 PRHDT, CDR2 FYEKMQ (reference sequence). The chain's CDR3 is CASSLDRGINEQFF. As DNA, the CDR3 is TGTGCCAGCAGCTTGGACAGGGGAATCAATGAGCAGTTCTTC.

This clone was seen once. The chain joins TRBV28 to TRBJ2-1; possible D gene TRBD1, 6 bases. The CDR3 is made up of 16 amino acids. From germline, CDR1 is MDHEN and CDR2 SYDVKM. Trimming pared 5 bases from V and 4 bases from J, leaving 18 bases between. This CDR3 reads CASSAGQWGSYNEQFF. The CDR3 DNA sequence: TGTGCCAGCAGTGCTGGACAGTGGGGGTCTTACAATGAGCAGTTCTTC.

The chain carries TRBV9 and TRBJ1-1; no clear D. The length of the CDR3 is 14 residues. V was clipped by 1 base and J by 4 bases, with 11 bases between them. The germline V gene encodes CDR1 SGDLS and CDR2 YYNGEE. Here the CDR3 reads CASSVTGETTEAFF. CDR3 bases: TGTGCCAGCAGCGTAACCGGGGAGACCACTGAAGCTTTCTTT.

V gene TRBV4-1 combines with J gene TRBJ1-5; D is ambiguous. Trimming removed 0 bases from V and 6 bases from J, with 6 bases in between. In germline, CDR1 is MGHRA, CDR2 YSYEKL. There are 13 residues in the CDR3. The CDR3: CASSQERGQPQHF. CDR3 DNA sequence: TGCGCCAGCAGCCAAGAACGGGGTCAGCCCCAGCATTTT.